This is a list of T cell receptor beta chains from one sample in a study of blood T cell repertoires in COVID-19. The method was immunoSEQ multiplex PCR; TCRdb's version includes in-frame clones alone and lacks a portion of them. The sample has roughly 150,000 clones, 84% seen once. Sequenced input: peripheral blood. The receptor set was obtained from a woman aged 45-65 years with acute or convalescent COVID-19. CDR3s include the opening cysteine and the closing phenylalanine or tryptophan. D genes are given only for firm matches. Size values are once, few and many counts, or a class for expanded clones, and some rows have none.

clone size: .
D gene: .
J gene: TRBJ2-7
V gene: TRBV9
CDR3 protein: CASTIGPAATYEQYF
CDR3 DNA: TGTGCCAGCACCATTGGGCCAGCAGCCACCTACGAGCAGTACTTC

clone size: .
D gene: TRBD2
J gene: TRBJ2-3
V gene: TRBV15
CDR3 protein: CATRPGTSAGTDTQYF
CDR3 DNA: TGTGCCACCAGGCCTGGGACTAGCGCTGGCACAGATACGCAGTATTTT

clone size: .
D gene: .
J gene: TRBJ2-7
V gene: TRBV5-4
CDR3 protein: CASSLATSYTEQYF
CDR3 DNA: TGTGCCAGCAGCTTGGCTACTAGCTATACCGAGCAGTACTTC

clone size: .
D gene: TRBD2
J gene: TRBJ2-1
V gene: TRBV7-2
CDR3 protein: CASSYQRGGNNEQFF
CDR3 DNA: TGTGCCAGCAGCTATCAGCGGGGGGGGAACAATGAGCAGTTCTTC

clone size: .
D gene: .
J gene: TRBJ2-3
V gene: TRBV19
CDR3 protein: CASSIAGVRDTQYF
CDR3 DNA: TGTGCCAGTAGTATAGCTGGAGTTCGAGATACGCAGTATTTT

clone size: .
D gene: TRBD1
J gene: TRBJ1-6
V gene: TRBV7-2
CDR3 protein: CASSPGQGYNSPLHF
CDR3 DNA: TGTGCCAGCAGCCCGGGACAGGGGTATAATTCACCCCTCCACTTT

clone size: .
D gene: TRBD1
J gene: TRBJ1-4
V gene: TRBV3-1/TRBV3-2
CDR3 protein: CASSRQGARNEKLFF
CDR3 DNA: TGTGCCAGCAGCCGACAGGGGGCTCGGAATGAAAAACTGTTTTTT

clone size: .
D gene: TRBD1
J gene: TRBJ1-4
V gene: TRBV6-6
CDR3 protein: CASSPDRVATNEKLFF
CDR3 DNA: TGTGCCAGCAGCCCGGACAGGGTAGCAACTAATGAAAAACTGTTTTTT

clone size: few
D gene: TRBD2
J gene: TRBJ2-2
V gene: TRBV5-1
CDR3 protein: CASSPGREHGELFF
CDR3 DNA: TGCGCCAGCAGCCCCGGGCGGGAGCACGGGGAGCTGTTTTTT

clone size: .
D gene: TRBD2
J gene: TRBJ2-3
V gene: TRBV28
CDR3 protein: CASSKTSGDITDTQYF
CDR3 DNA: TGTGCCAGCAGTAAGACTAGCGGGGATATAACAGATACGCAGTATTTT

clone size: .
D gene: TRBD2
J gene: TRBJ2-7
V gene: TRBV12-3/TRBV12-4
CDR3 protein: CASSLGLATEQYF
CDR3 DNA: TGTGCCAGCAGTTTGGGACTAGCGACCGAGCAGTACTTC

clone size: .
D gene: TRBD1
J gene: TRBJ1-1
V gene: TRBV28
CDR3 protein: CASWMGQGNAFF
CDR3 DNA: TGTGCCAGCTGGATGGGACAGGGGAATGCTTTCTTT

clone size: .
D gene: .
J gene: TRBJ1-1
V gene: TRBV10-1
CDR3 protein: CASSESLPGVTFF
CDR3 DNA: TGCGCCAGCAGTGAGAGTTTGCCAGGGGTAACTTTCTTT

clone size: few
D gene: .
J gene: TRBJ1-5
V gene: TRBV15
CDR3 protein: CATSRGGSRGNQPQHF
CDR3 DNA: TGTGCCACCAGCAGAGGAGGGTCCCGTGGCAATCAGCCCCAGCATTTT

clone size: .
D gene: .
J gene: TRBJ2-4
V gene: TRBV7-2
CDR3 protein: CASSFGELAKNIQYF
CDR3 DNA: TGTGCCAGCAGCTTTGGAGAGCTAGCCAAAAACATTCAGTACTTC

clone size: once
D gene: TRBD2
J gene: TRBJ2-7
V gene: TRBV18
CDR3 protein: CASSSRGGLEQYF
CDR3 DNA: TGTGCCAGCTCATCACGCGGGGGGCTCGAGCAGTACTTC

clone size: few
D gene: TRBD1
J gene: TRBJ1-2
V gene: TRBV6-5
CDR3 protein: CASSYSATGLYGYTF
CDR3 DNA: TGTGCCAGCAGTTACTCGGCGACAGGGCTTTATGGCTACACCTTC

clone size: .
D gene: TRBD2
J gene: TRBJ2-7
V gene: TRBV28
CDR3 protein: CASRRTSGNEQYF
CDR3 DNA: TGTGCCAGCAGAAGGACTAGCGGCAACGAGCAGTACTTC

clone size: .
D gene: TRBD2
J gene: TRBJ2-1
V gene: TRBV5-1
CDR3 protein: CASSRLAGGANEQFF
CDR3 DNA: TGCGCCAGCAGCCGCCTAGCGGGAGGGGCGAATGAGCAGTTCTTC

clone size: .
D gene: TRBD1
J gene: TRBJ1-3
V gene: TRBV28
CDR3 protein: CASSYTGGAENTIYF
CDR3 DNA: TGTGCCAGCAGTTATACAGGGGGCGCAGAAAACACCATATATTTT

clone size: .
D gene: .
J gene: TRBJ1-6
V gene: TRBV6-4
CDR3 protein: CASSEGLNNSPLHF
CDR3 DNA: TGTGCCAGCAGTGAAGGACTGAATAATTCACCCCTCCACTTT

clone size: .
D gene: .
J gene: TRBJ2-5
V gene: TRBV7-8
CDR3 protein: CASSLGTVGETQYF
CDR3 DNA: TGTGCCAGCAGCTTAGGGACAGTTGGGGAGACCCAGTACTTC

clone size: .
D gene: .
J gene: TRBJ2-3
V gene: TRBV28
CDR3 protein: CASSLRLPQRTQYF
CDR3 DNA: TGTGCCAGCAGTTTACGTCTTCCGCAGAGGACGCAGTATTTT

clone size: .
D gene: .
J gene: TRBJ2-7
V gene: TRBV6-5
CDR3 protein: CASSYSSFLEQYF
CDR3 DNA: TGTGCCAGCAGTTACTCCAGTTTCCTCGAGCAGTACTTC

clone size: .
D gene: TRBD1
J gene: TRBJ1-2
V gene: TRBV6-6
CDR3 protein: CASSFRDRGTYGYTF
CDR3 DNA: TGTGCCAGCAGTTTTCGAGACAGGGGGACCTATGGCTACACCTTC

clone size: .
D gene: .
J gene: TRBJ1-5
V gene: TRBV7-2
CDR3 protein: CASSLGQINQPQHF
CDR3 DNA: TGTGCCAGCAGCTTAGGGCAGATCAATCAGCCCCAGCATTTT

clone size: .
D gene: TRBD1
J gene: TRBJ1-2
V gene: TRBV14
CDR3 protein: CASSQTGERYGYTF
CDR3 DNA: TGTGCCAGCAGCCAGACAGGGGAGAGGTATGGCTACACCTTC

clone size: .
D gene: .
J gene: TRBJ1-2
V gene: TRBV20-1
CDR3 protein: CSASREARRYTF
CDR3 DNA: TGCAGTGCTAGTCGGGAGGCACGACGCTACACCTTC

clone size: .
D gene: .
J gene: TRBJ1-2
V gene: TRBV30
CDR3 protein: CAWSPDRPVSGGYTF
CDR3 DNA: TGTGCCTGGAGTCCTGACAGGCCCGTATCGGGTGGCTACACCTTC

clone size: .
D gene: TRBD1
J gene: TRBJ1-1
V gene: TRBV2
CDR3 protein: CASSVDRSAGGTEAFF
CDR3 DNA: TGTGCCAGCAGCGTAGACAGGAGCGCAGGGGGCACTGAAGCTTTCTTT

clone size: .
D gene: .
J gene: TRBJ2-5
V gene: TRBV11-2
CDR3 protein: CASSLQATQYF
CDR3 DNA: TGTGCCAGCAGCCTTCAGGCCACCCAGTACTTC

clone size: .
D gene: .
J gene: TRBJ1-2
V gene: TRBV12-3/TRBV12-4
CDR3 protein: CASSLQNNYGYTF
CDR3 DNA: TGTGCCAGCAGTCTACAGAATAACTATGGCTACACCTTC

clone size: .
D gene: .
J gene: TRBJ1-5
V gene: TRBV6-1
CDR3 protein: CASLIDGGLQPQHF
CDR3 DNA: TGTGCCAGCTTGATCGACGGGGGGTTACAGCCCCAGCATTTT

clone size: .
D gene: .
J gene: TRBJ1-1
V gene: TRBV3-1/TRBV3-2
CDR3 protein: CASSPSGLGGTEAFF
CDR3 DNA: TGTGCCAGCAGCCCGAGCGGTTTGGGGGGCACTGAAGCTTTCTTT

clone size: .
D gene: .
J gene: TRBJ2-3
V gene: TRBV19
CDR3 protein: CASSRPGDTQYF
CDR3 DNA: TGTGCCAGTAGCCGGCCCGGGGATACGCAGTATTTT

clone size: .
D gene: .
J gene: TRBJ2-5
V gene: TRBV3-1/TRBV3-2
CDR3 protein: CASSQDLMPQYF
CDR3 DNA: TGTGCCAGCAGCCAAGATCTAATGCCCCAGTACTTC

clone size: .
D gene: .
J gene: TRBJ2-5
V gene: TRBV11-1
CDR3 protein: CASSSGFGQETQYF
CDR3 DNA: TGTGCCAGCAGCTCAGGATTTGGGCAAGAGACCCAGTACTTC

clone size: .
D gene: TRBD1
J gene: TRBJ1-1
V gene: TRBV27
CDR3 protein: CASSLSGGLGAFF
CDR3 DNA: TGTGCCAGCAGTTTATCAGGGGGCTTGGGAGCTTTCTTT

clone size: .
D gene: TRBD1
J gene: TRBJ1-4
V gene: TRBV5-6
CDR3 protein: CASRGQLDEKLFF
CDR3 DNA: TGTGCCAGCCGGGGACAGTTGGATGAAAAACTGTTTTTT

clone size: .
D gene: .
J gene: TRBJ1-5
V gene: TRBV7-8
CDR3 protein: CASSDSPNQPQHF
CDR3 DNA: TGTGCCAGCAGCGACAGTCCCAATCAGCCCCAGCATTTT

clone size: .
D gene: TRBD1
J gene: TRBJ1-4
V gene: TRBV5-1
CDR3 protein: CASSATGQGFEKLFF
CDR3 DNA: TGCGCCAGCAGCGCGACGGGACAGGGGTTTGAAAAACTGTTTTTT